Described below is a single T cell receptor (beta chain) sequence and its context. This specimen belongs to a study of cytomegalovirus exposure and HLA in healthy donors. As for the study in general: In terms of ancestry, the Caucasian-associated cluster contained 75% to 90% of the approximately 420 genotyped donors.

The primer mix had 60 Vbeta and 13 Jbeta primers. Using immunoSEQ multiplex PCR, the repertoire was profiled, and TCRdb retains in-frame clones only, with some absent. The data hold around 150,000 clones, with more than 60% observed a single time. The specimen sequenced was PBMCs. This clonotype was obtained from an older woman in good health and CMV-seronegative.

The DNA of the CDR3 is TGCAGCGTTGTTAGGGGGGGCACTGAAGCTTTCTTT. The encoded protein is CSVVRGGTEAFF. The chain employs TRBV29-1 and TRBJ1-1; D might be TRBD1 (6 bases). Germline-derived CDR1 and CDR2 are SQVTM and ANQGSEA. This CDR3 is 12 amino acids long. The V gene lost 4 bases and the J gene lost 4 bases, with 10 bases spanning the gap.